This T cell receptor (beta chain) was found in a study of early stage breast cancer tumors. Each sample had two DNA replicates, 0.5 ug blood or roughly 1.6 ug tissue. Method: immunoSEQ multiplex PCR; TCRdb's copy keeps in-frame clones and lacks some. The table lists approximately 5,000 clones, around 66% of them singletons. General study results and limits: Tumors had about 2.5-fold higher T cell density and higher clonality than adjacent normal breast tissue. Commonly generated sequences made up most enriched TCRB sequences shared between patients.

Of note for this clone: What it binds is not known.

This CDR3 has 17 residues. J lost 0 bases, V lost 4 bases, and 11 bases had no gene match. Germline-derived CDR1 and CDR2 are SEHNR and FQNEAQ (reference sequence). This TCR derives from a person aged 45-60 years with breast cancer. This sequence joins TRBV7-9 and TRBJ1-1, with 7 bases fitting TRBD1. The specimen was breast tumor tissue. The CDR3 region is CASSSLRDSIMNTEAFF. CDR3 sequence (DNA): TGTGCCAGCAGCTCGCTCCGGGACAGCATTATGAACACTGAAGCTTTCTTT.